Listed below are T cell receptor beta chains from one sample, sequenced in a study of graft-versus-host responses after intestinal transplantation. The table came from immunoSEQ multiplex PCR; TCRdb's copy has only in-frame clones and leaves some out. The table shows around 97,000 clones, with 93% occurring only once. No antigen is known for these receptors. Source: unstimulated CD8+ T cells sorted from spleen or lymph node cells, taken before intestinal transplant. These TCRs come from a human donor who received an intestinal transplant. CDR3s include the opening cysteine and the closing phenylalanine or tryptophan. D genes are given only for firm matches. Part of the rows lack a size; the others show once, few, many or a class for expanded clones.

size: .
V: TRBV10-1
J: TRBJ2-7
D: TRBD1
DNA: TGCGCCAGCAGCCTGAGGGACAGTCTGACCTCCTACGAGCAGTACTTC
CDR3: CASSLRDSLTSYEQYF

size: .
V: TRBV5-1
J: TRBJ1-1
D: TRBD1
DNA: TGCGCCAGCAGGAAACAGGGGAGTGACACTGAAGCTTTCTTT
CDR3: CASRKQGSDTEAFF

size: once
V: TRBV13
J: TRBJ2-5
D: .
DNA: TGTGCCAGCAGCTCCCAACACCAAGAGACCCAGTACTTC
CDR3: CASSSQHQETQYF

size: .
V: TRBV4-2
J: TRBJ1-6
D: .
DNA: TGTGCCAGCAGCCAAGAACACCGCCGGAGTTCACCCCTCCACTTT
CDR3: CASSQEHRRSSPLHF

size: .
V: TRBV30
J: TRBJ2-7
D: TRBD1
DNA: TGTGCCTGGAGTGTGGGGACAGGGTGGATCGAGCAGTACTTC
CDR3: CAWSVGTGWIEQYF

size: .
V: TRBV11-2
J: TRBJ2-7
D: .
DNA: TGTGCCAGCAGCTTAGACAGGGGCACCCACGAGCAGTACTTC
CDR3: CASSLDRGTHEQYF

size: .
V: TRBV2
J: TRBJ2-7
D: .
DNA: TGTGCCAGCAACCCCGACAGCTCCTACGAGCAGTACTTC
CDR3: CASNPDSSYEQYF

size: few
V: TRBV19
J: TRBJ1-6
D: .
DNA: TGTGCCAGTAGTATAGGGGTAGGGAGTTCACCCCTCCACTTT
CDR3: CASSIGVGSSPLHF

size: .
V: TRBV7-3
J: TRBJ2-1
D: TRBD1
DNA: TGTACCAGCAGCTCCGGACAGGGTGTGTACAATGAGCAGTTCTTC
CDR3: CTSSSGQGVYNEQFF

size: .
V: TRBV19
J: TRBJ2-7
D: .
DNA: TGTGCCACCGGTACAGGTTCCTACGAGCAGTACTTC
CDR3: CATGTGSYEQYF

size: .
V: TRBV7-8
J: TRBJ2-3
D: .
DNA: TGTGCCAGCGGGCAGCGACCTCGTGGTGATACGCAGTATTTT
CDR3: CASGQRPRGDTQYF

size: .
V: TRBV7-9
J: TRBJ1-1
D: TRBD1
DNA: TGTGCCAGCAGCCCCCGGGACAGAAACACTGAAGCTTTCTTT
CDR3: CASSPRDRNTEAFF

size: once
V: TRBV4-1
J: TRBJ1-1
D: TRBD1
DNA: TGCGCCAGCAGCCAAGTGGAGATGTCGCAGGGGGCCTTGAACACTGAAGCTTTCTTT
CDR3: CASSQVEMSQGALNTEAFF

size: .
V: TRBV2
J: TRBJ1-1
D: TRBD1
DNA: TGTGCCAGCAGTGACTTACAGGGGTCGGTCGGAGCTTTCTTT
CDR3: CASSDLQGSVGAFF

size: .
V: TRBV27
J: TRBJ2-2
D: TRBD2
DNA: TGTGCCAGCAGTTCTAGCGGGGGGGGGACCGGGGAGCTGTTTTTT
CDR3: CASSSSGGGTGELFF

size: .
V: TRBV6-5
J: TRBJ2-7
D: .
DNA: TGTGCCAGCAGACCACCAGGGTACGAGCAGTACTTC
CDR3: CASRPPGYEQYF

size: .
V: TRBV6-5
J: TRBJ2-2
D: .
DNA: TGTGCCAGCAGTTACCACAATGAGGGGGAGCTGTTTTTT
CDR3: CASSYHNEGELFF

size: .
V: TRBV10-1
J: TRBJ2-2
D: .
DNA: TGCGCCAGCAGTGAGATGCGGGGAAGTGGGCTGTTTTTT
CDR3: CASSEMRGSGLFF

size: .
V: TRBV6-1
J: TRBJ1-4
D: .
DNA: TGTGCCAGCAGTGAAGCGGAGGGGGGCGGGAATGAAAAACTGTTTTTT
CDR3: CASSEAEGGGNEKLFF

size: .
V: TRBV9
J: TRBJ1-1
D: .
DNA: TGTGCCAGCAGCGTAGAGGGAGGAGAAGCTTTCTTT
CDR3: CASSVEGGEAFF

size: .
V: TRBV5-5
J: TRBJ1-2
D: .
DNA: TGTGCCAGCAGCCCCATCACTATCGCGGTGGATGGCTACACCTTC
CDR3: CASSPITIAVDGYTF

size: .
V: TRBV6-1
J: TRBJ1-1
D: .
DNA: TGTGCCAGCACTTGGACACTTAGGAACACTGAAGCTTTCTTT
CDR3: CASTWTLRNTEAFF

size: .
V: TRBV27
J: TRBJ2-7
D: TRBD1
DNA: TGTGCCAGCAGTCCGCGGACAGGGGGCGCCTACGAGCAGTACTTC
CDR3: CASSPRTGGAYEQYF

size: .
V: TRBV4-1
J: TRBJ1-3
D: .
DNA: TGCGCCAGCAGCCCGGGTAGGAACACCATATATTTT
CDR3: CASSPGRNTIYF

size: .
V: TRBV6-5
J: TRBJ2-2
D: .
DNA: TGTGCCAGCAGTTACTCACGGGAGACCGGGGAGCTGTTTTTT
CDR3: CASSYSRETGELFF

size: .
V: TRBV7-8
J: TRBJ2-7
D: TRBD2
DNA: TGTGCCAGCAGCTTACTAGCGGGGGAAAGTTCCTACGAGCAGTACTTC
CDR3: CASSLLAGESSYEQYF

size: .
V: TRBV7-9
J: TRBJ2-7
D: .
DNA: TGTGCCAGCAGCTTTGCACAGGACTACGAGCAGTACTTC
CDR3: CASSFAQDYEQYF

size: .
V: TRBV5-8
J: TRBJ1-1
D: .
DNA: TGTGCCAGCAGCTTGTGGGCTGAAGCTTTCTTT
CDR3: CASSLWAEAFF